The present T cell receptor beta chain was sequenced within a study of technical replicates of blood from a few donors. Libraries were prepared by immunoSEQ multiplex PCR; TCRdb keeps only in-frame clonotypes and omits some of them. The sample lists over 55,000 clones; roughly 97% were seen once. Germline loops: CDR1 LNHDA, CDR2 SQIVND (reference sequence). The V gene lost 6 bases and the J gene lost 5 bases, with 17 bases spanning the gap. This CDR3 has 15 amino acids. Sequencing input: T cells isolated from PBMCs. The chain joins TRBV19 to TRBJ2-1, with TRBD1 as a possible D gene (7 bases). The clonotype was recovered from a human donor in good health. The CDR3 nucleotides are TGTGCCAGTAGGCTCAGGGGGGACCTCCACAATGAGCAGTTCTTC. This sequence encodes CASRLRGDLHNEQFF.